This T cell receptor (beta chain) originates from a study of T cells in Graves' hyperthyroidism and ophthalmopathy. Across the whole study: Any treatment followed the collection of peripheral blood at initial diagnosis.

On this clonotype itself: What it binds is unknown. This may stem from a read error, because a much larger clone lies one nucleotide away.

The CDR3 is 13 amino acids. The V end was cut by 6 bases, the J end by 2 bases, with 10 bases between. The germline gives CDR1 SNHLY, CDR2 FYNNEI. The study left out patients who had uncontrolled infection, other autoimmune disease, pregnancy or lactation. For the diagnoses, clinical symptoms, serum thyroxine and TRAb, thyroid ultrasound and orbital computed tomography were used. What was amplified from RNA transcripts were TCR beta CDR3 regions. During a first-round RT-PCR of the TCR CDR3, the HTBI primer set was used. Using its own MiXCR run on the multiplex PCR reads, TCRdb lists one record per CDR3 protein. Of 500,000 to 650,000 distinct CDR3 sequences detected, roughly 21% appear once; the ten largest clones hold about half. Study-wide results and caveats: The model anticipated ophthalmopathy a median approximately 6.5 months pre-onset.

The gene calls are TRBV2 and TRBJ1-1, with D possibly matching TRBD1 (5 bases). The specimen sequenced was blood. The source is a man in his forties with Graves' ophthalmopathy. The CDR3 nucleotides are TGTGCCAGCAGGGCTGACAGTAACACTGAAGCTTTCTTT. Its translation: CASRADSNTEAFF.